Sequencing of this T cell receptor (beta chain) was carried out in a study of blood T cell repertoires in COVID-19. Study overall: The study drew acute and convalescent COVID-19 samples from the United States, Italy and Spain. The analysed material was cDNA or gDNA that came from T cells, B-cell-depleted T cells, or PBMCs.

In the original processing: Estimated nucleated cell counts came from reference gene primer amplification. Sequencing was performed with immunoSEQ multiplex PCR; in TCRdb, only in-frame clones are kept and a portion is missing. Clone size and the V and J calls come from that table; the DNA yielded D and trimming. The repertoire holds approximately 150,000 clones, with around 88% as singletons. With 8 bases clipped from V and 2 bases from J, the junction kept 4 bases outside the gene matches. This CDR3 is built from 12 residues. The germline gives CDR1 GTSNPN, CDR2 SVGIG (reference sequence). This chain uses TRBV30 with TRBJ2-7, with 9 bases that match TRBD1. This clonotype was obtained from a human donor in a cohort sampled during active COVID-19. Sequenced: peripheral blood. CDR3 sequence (DNA): TGTGCCAGCGGACAGGGGACCTACGAGCAGTACTTC. Its translation: CASGQGTYEQYF.